This T cell receptor (beta chain) was captured in a study of blood T cell repertoires in COVID-19. Assay: immunoSEQ multiplex PCR; the TCRdb copy retains only in-frame clones and omits some. The sample has over 150,000 clones, around four fifths seen once. This clone appeared once. The germline V and J ends were trimmed by 2 bases and 4 bases, with 14 bases remaining between them. CDR3 length equals 15 residues. Germline CDR1 reads LGHDT; CDR2 reads YNNKEL (reference sequence). Sequenced input: peripheral blood. The receptor's source is a woman older than 75 with COVID-19, enrolled during active disease. The V call is TRBV3-1 (or the pseudogene TRBV3-2), the J call TRBJ1-1, with D possibly being TRBD1 (5 bases). Here the CDR3 reads CASSQLGQYGTEAFF. The CDR3 DNA sequence: TGTGCCAGCAGCCAACTGGGGCAGTATGGCACTGAAGCTTTCTTT.